One T cell receptor (beta chain) is described in this entry. The data originate from a study of T cell changes during pregnancy in multiple sclerosis. The data were produced by immunoSEQ multiplex PCR, yet TCRdb's version contains in-frame clones alone and is incomplete. There are fewer than 65,000 clones in the sample; approximately 93% occur only once, and around 1.9% lies in the top ten. CDR1 and CDR2 from the germline V gene are SGHTA and FQGNSA. V lost 5 bases to trimming and J lost 7 bases, with 12 bases between them. There are 13 residues in the CDR3. The sequenced sample was peripheral blood, obtained in the second trimester of pregnancy. This chain connects TRBV7-2 to TRBJ1-5, with TRBD1 as a possible D gene (6 bases). The receptor was isolated from a female donor with multiple sclerosis, enrolled in a pregnancy study. The CDR3 nucleotides read TGTGCCAGCAGCCTACAGGGTGGACAGCCCCAGCATTTT. Translating gives CASSLQGGQPQHF.